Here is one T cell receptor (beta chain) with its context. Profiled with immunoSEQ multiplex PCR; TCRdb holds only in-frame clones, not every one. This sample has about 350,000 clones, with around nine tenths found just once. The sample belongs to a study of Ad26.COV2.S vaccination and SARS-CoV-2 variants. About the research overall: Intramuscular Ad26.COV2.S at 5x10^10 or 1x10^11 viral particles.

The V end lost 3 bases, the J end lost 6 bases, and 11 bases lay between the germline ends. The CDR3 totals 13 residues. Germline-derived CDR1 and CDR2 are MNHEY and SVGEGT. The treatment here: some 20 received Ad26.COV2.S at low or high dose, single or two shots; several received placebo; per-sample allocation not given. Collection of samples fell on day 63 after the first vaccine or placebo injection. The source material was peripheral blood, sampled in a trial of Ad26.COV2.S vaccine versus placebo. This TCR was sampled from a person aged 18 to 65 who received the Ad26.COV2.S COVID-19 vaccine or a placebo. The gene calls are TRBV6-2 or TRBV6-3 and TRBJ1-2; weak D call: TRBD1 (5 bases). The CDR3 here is CASSYTRGDGYTF. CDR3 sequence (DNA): TGTGCCAGCAGTTATACAAGGGGCGATGGCTACACCTTC.